Listed here are 6 T cell receptor beta chains from one sample, sequenced in a study of CD8+CD57+ T cells in acquired aplastic anemia. TCR beta VDJ and CDR3 were profiled, and genomic DNA was the template. TCRdb re-called the reads with MiXCR, one entry per CDR3 protein. The table records 150,000 to 200,000 distinct CDR3 sequences, around 66% of them present only once. Sequences were obtained from sorted CD4+, CD8+, or CD8+CD57+ T cells (not recorded which) from PBMCs. These receptors all come from a human donor with severe aplastic anemia or a healthy control (not recorded which).

This chain connects TRBV24-1 to TRBJ1-1; 8 bases agree with TRBD1. V was clipped by 3 bases and J by 10 bases; unmatched bases: 9. Germline CDR1 KGHDR, CDR2 SFDVKD. The CDR3 spans 14 residues. CDR3 residues: CATSDRTGFMGAFF. CDR3 bases: TGTGCCACCAGTGATCGGACAGGGTTTATGGGAGCTTTCTTT.

This clonotype was seen only once. The chain links TRBV20-1 to TRBJ2-5; TRBD2 might be the D (5 bases). The germline gives CDR1 DFQATT, CDR2 SNEGSKA (reference sequence). V was cut by 6 bases and J by 5 bases, with 10 bases left in between. The length of the CDR3 is 11 residues. The chain's CDR3 is CSAYRGETQYF. CDR3 nucleotides: TGCAGTGCATACCGAGGGGAGACCCAGTACTTC.

V is TRBV6-5 and J is TRBJ2-7, with D unresolved. Trimming shortened V by 5 bases and J by 2 bases, and 13 bases separated the two germline ends. The V gene's germline CDR1 is MNHEY and CDR2 SVGAGI. The CDR3 runs to 14 residues. CDR3 coding DNA: TGTGCCAGCAGTGCCACAACTTTGACCTACGAGCAGTACTTC. Translating gives CASSATTLTYEQYF.

The rearrangement links TRBV15 to TRBJ2-1; 7 bases are a match to TRBD1. V trimming: 2 bases; J trimming: 9 bases; junction bases outside the gene matches: 19. CDR1 is LNHNV, CDR2 YYDKDF, per germline (reference sequence). This CDR3 spans 18 amino acids. The CDR3 loop reads CATSRFPPGTVTDSEQFF. DNA of the CDR3: TGTGCCACCAGCAGATTCCCTCCCGGGACAGTGACGGATAGTGAGCAGTTCTTC.

This chain links TRBV9 with TRBJ1-1; D is perhaps TRBD1 (5 bases). The CDR3 has 14 amino acids. Trimming took 2 bases from V and 3 from J, leaving 11 bases between them. Germline lookup yields CDR1 SGDLS and CDR2 YYNGEE. The CDR3 sequence is CASSVSGTDTEAFF. Written as DNA, the CDR3 is TGTGCCAGCAGCGTGTCCGGGACCGACACTGAAGCTTTCTTT. The full variable domain, rest sourced from reference TRBV9 and TRBJ1-1, is DSGVTQTPKHLITATGQRVTLRCSPRSGDLSVYWYQQSLDQGLQFLIQYYNGEERAKGNILERFSAQQFPDLHSELNLSSLELGDSALYFCASSVSGTDTEAFFGQGTRLTVV.

CDR3 in amino acids: CASSGGGATREQPQHF. The CDR3 bases are TGTGCCAGTAGTGGGGGAGGGGCCACTCGGGAGCAGCCCCAGCATTTT. V and J are TRBV19 and TRBJ1-5, with a tentative D call TRBD1 (5 bases). CDR3 length: 16 residues. The germline CDR1 and CDR2 sequences are LNHDA and SQIVND (reference sequence). The V end lost 5 bases, the J end lost 7 bases, and 21 bases lay between the germline ends.